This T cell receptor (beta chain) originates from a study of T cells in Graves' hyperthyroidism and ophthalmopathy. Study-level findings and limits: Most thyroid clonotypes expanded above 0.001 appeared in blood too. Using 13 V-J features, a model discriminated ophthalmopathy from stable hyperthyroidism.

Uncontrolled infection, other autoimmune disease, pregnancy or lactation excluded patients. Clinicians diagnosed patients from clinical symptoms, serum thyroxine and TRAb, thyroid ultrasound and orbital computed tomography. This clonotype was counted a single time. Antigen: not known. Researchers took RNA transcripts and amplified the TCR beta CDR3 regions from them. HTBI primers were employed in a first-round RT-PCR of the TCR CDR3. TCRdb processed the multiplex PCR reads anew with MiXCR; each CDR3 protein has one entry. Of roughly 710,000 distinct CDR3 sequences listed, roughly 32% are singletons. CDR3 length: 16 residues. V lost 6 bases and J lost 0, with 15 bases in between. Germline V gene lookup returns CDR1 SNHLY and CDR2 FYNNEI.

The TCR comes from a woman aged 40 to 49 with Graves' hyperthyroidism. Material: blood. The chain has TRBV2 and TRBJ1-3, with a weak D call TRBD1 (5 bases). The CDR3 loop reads CASRATGADSGNTIYF. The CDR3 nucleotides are TGTGCCAGCAGGGCCACCGGGGCAGACTCTGGAAACACCATATATTTT.